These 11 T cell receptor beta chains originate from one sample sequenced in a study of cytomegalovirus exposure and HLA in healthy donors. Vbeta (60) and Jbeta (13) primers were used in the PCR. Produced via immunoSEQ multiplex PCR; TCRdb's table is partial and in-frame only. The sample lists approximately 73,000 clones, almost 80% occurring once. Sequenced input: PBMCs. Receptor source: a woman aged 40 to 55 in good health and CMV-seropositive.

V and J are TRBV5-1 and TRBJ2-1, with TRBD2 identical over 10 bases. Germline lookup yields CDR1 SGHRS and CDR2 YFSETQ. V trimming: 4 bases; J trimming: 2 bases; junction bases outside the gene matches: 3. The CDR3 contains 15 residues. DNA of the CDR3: TGCGCCAGCAGCCTCACTAGCGGGGCCTACAATGAGCAGTTCTTC. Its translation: CASSLTSGAYNEQFF.

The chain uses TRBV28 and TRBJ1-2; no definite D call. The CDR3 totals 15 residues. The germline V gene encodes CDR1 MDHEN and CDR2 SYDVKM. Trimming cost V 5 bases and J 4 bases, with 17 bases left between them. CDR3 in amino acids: CASSSQGGRLYGYTF. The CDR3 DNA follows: TGTGCCAGCAGTAGCCAAGGTGGCAGACTCTATGGCTACACCTTC.

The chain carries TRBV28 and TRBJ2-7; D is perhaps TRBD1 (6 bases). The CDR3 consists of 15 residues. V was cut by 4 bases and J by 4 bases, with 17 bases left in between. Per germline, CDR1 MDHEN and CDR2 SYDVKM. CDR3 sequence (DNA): TGTGCCAGCAGTTCTGGGACGGGACATCTATACGAGCAGTACTTC. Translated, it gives CASSSGTGHLYEQYF.

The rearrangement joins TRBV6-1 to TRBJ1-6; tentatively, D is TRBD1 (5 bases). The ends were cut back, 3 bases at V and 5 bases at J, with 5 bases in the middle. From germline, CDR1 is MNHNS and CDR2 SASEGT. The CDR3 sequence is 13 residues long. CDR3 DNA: TGTGCCAGCAGTGACAGGGATAATTCACCCCTCCACTTT. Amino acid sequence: CASSDRDNSPLHF.

The CDR3 loop reads CASSHRQGRNEKLFF. The CDR3 DNA sequence: TGTGCCAGCAGCCACCGACAGGGGAGGAATGAAAAACTGTTTTTT. J is TRBJ1-4 and V is TRBV6-5, with TRBD1 matching over 8 bases. Trimming at V came to 6 bases and at J to 5 bases, leaving 8 bases not matched to a gene. The CDR3 contains 15 residues. The V gene's germline CDR1 is MNHEY and CDR2 SVGAGI.

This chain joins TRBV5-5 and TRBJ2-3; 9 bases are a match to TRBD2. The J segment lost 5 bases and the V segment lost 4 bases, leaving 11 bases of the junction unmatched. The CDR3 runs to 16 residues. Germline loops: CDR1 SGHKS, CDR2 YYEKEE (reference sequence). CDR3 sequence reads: CASSEEPGLAEDTQYF. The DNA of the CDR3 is TGTGCCAGCAGCGAAGAACCGGGACTAGCAGAAGATACGCAGTATTTT.

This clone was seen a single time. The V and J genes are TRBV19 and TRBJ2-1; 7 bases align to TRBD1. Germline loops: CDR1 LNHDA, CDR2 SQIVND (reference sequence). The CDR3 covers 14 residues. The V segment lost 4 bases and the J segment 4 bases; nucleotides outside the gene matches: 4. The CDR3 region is CASSKQGKYNEQFF. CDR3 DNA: TGTGCCAGTAGTAAACAGGGGAAGTACAATGAGCAGTTCTTC.

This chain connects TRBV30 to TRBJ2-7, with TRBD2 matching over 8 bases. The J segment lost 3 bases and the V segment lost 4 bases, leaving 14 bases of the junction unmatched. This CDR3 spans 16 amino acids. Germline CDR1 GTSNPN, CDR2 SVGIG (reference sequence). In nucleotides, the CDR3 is TGTGCCTGGACCTCCGTCGGGGGGGGAAGGGACTACGAGCAGTACTTC. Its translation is CAWTSVGGGRDYEQYF.

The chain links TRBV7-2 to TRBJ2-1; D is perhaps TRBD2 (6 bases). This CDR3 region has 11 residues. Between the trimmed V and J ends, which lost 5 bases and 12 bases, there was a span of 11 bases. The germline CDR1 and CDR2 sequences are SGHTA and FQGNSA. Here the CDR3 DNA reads TGTGCCAGCAGCGGCCGGGACTGGCAGTTCTTC. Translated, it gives CASSGRDWQFF.

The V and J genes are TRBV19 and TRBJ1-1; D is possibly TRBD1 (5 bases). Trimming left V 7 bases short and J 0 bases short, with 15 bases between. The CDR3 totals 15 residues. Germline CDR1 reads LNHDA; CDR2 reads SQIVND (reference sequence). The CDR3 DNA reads TGTGCCAGTAAAGGCGGGACGGAGATGAACACTGAAGCTTTCTTT. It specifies CASKGGTEMNTEAFF. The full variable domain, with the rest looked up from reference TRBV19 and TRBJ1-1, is DGGITQSPKYLFRKEGQNVTLSCEQNLNHDAMYWYRQDPGQGLRLIYYSQIVNDFQKGDIAEGYSVSREKKESFPLTVTSAQKNPTAFYLCASKGGTEMNTEAFFGQGTRLTVV.

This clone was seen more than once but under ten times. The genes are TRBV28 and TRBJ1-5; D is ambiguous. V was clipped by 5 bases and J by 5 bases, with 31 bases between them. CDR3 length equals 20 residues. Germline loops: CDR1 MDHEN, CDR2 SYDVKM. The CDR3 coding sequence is TGTGCCAGCAGTCCACCCTTCAGGTATCGGGGATCGAGGTCGGATCAGCCCCAGCATTTT. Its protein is CASSPPFRYRGSRSDQPQHF.